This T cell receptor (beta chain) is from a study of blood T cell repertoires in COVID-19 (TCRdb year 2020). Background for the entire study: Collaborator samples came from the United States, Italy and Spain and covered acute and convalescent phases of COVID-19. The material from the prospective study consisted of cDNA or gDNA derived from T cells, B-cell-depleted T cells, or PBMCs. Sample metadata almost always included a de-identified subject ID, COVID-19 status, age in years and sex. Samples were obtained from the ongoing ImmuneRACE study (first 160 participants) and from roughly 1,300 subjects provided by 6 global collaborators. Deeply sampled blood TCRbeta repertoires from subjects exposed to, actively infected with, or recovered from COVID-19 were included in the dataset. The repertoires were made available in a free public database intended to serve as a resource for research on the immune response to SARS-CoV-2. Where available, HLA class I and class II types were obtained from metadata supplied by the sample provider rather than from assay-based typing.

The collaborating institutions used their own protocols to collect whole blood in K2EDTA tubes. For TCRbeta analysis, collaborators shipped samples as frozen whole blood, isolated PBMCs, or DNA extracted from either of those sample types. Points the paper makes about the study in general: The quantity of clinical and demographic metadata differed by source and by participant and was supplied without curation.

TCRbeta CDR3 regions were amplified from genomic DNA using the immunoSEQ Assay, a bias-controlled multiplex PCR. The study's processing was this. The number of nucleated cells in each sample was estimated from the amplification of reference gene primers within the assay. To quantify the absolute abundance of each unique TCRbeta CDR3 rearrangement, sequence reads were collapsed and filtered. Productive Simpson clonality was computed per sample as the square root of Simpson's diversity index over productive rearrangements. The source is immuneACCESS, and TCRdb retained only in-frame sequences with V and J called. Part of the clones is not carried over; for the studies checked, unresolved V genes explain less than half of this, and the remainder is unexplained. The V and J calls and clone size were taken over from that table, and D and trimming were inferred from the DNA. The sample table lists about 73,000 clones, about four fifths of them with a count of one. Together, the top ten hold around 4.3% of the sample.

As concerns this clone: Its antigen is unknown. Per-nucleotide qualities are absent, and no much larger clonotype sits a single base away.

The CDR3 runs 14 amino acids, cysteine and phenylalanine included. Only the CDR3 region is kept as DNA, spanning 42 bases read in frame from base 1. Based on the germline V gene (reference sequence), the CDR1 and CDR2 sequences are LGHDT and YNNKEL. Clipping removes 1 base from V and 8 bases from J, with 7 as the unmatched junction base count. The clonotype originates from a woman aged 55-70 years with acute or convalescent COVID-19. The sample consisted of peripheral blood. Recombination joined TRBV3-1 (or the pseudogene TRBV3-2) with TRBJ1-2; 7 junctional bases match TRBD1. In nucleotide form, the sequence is TGTGCCAGCAGCCAAGGGACCAGGGGGTTCGGCTACACCTTC. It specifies CASSQGTRGFGYTF.